The 25 T cell receptor beta chains listed next were all sequenced from one sample in a study of response to subunit inactivated influenza vaccine. From the RT-PCR reads, TCRdb called clonotypes with MiXCR, one entry per CDR3 protein. This table has fewer than 700,000 distinct CDR3 sequences, 10% to 15% appearing once. The sequencing here drew on PBMCs from blood, taken roughly 45 days after vaccination. Every receptor here comes from a man aged 50-59 years who received an inactivated influenza vaccine.

The rearrangement uses TRBV20-1 and TRBJ2-7; D may match TRBD1 or TRBD2 (5 bases each). Trimming took off 4 bases at V and 4 bases at J, with 17 bases between the two ends. Germline values: CDR1 DFQATT, CDR2 SNEGSKA (reference sequence). The CDR3 is 14 residues long. DNA of the CDR3: TGCAGTGCTATAGGTCCAGGGAGCAAGTACGAGCAGTACTTC. This sequence encodes CSAIGPGSKYEQYF.

The chain couples TRBV28 to TRBJ2-1, with D unclear. Germline lookup yields CDR1 MDHEN and CDR2 SYDVKM. Trimming took off 10 bases at V and 13 bases at J, with 23 bases between the two ends. The CDR3 has 13 residues. The CDR3 sequence is CATQAARPVRQFF. The CDR3 DNA is TGTGCCACCCAGGCGGCCCGACCCGTGCGACAGTTCTTC.

In its sample, this clonotype was seen a few times. The genes are TRBV29-1 and TRBJ2-5; tentatively, D is TRBD2 (7 bases). Trimming left V 4 bases short and J 2 bases short, with 14 bases between. The CDR3 extends over 14 amino acids. The germline V gene encodes CDR1 SQVTM and CDR2 ANQGSEA. CDR3 bases: TGCAGCGTTGTAAGGGGGGGAAGGCAAGAGACCCAGTACTTC. Its protein is CSVVRGGRQETQYF.

The V gene is TRBV28, the J gene TRBJ2-2, with D perhaps matching TRBD2 (6 bases). Germline V gene lookup returns CDR1 MDHEN and CDR2 SYDVKM. The CDR3 covers 16 residues. The V and J ends lost 3 bases and 5 bases respectively, with 16 bases between them. CDR3 bases: TGTGCCAGCAGTTTCCCCTTCTCGGGGAGGACCGGGGAGCTGTTTTTT. Translated, it gives CASSFPFSGRTGELFF.

This clonotype was seen a few times. V is TRBV12-3 or TRBV12-4 and J is TRBJ1-6; 7 bases align to TRBD1. This CDR3 region has 15 residues. Trimming cost V 6 bases and J 6 bases; bases outside gene matches: 8. CDR3 loop: CASSNRGWSNSPLHF. The CDR3 bases are TGTGCCAGCAGCAACAGGGGCTGGAGTAATTCACCCCTCCACTTT.

This clonotype was seen only a few times. This sequence joins TRBV25-1 and TRBJ2-1; D is ambiguous. The V end was cut by 7 bases, the J end by 9 bases, with 10 bases between. Per germline, CDR1 MGHDK and CDR2 SYGVNS. The CDR3 spans 11 residues. CDR3 coding DNA: TGTGCCAGCACGGGTTCGGGTGAGCAGTTCTTC. As protein: CASTGSGEQFF.

The table lists this clonotype with many counts. V gene TRBV5-5 combines with J gene TRBJ2-7, with 7 bases lining up with TRBD1. The germline CDR1 and CDR2 sequences are SGHKS and YYEKEE (reference sequence). V was pared by 0 bases and J by 2 bases, with 5 bases of the junction left unmatched. CDR3 length equals 15 residues. The CDR3 region has the DNA TGTGCCAGCAGCTTGGAAGTCCAGGGGGCCTACGAGCAGTACTTC. Translated: CASSLEVQGAYEQYF.

This clonotype was observed at least ten times. This chain joins TRBV10-3 and TRBJ2-1, with 11 bases matching TRBD2. The CDR3 has 16 amino acids. Losses at the gene ends were 3 bases for V and 8 bases for J; bases not matched to a gene: 9. Germline V gene data show CDR1 as ENHRY and CDR2 as SYGVKD. The CDR3 DNA sequence: TGTGCCATCAGTGAACGGCTAGCGGGAGGCGGAGATGAGCAGTTCTTC. Its protein product is CAISERLAGGGDEQFF.

This rearrangement joins TRBV6-5 to TRBJ1-2, with a possible D match to TRBD1 (6 bases). CDR1 is MNHEY and CDR2 is SVGAGI in the germline V gene. This CDR3 region has 14 residues. V lost 1 base, J lost 6 bases, and 12 bases lay in between. In DNA form, the CDR3 reads TGTGCCAGCAGTTACTTTGGCAGGGGCGATGGCTACACCTTC. Encoded protein: CASSYFGRGDGYTF.

J is TRBJ2-1 and V is TRBV12-3 or TRBV12-4; D is uncertain. Trimming removed 3 bases from V and 8 bases from J, with 14 bases in between. The CDR3 runs to 14 residues. The CDR3 nucleotides read TGTGCCAGCAGTTTCAGGTTGGGTTTCCATGAGCAGTTCTTC. Translated, it gives CASSFRLGFHEQFF.

This clonotype was seen only a few times. This rearrangement joins TRBV25-1 to TRBJ2-1; 10 positions match TRBD2. Germline lookup yields CDR1 MGHDK and CDR2 SYGVNS. V was pared by 8 bases and J by 2 bases, with 3 bases of the junction left unmatched. The CDR3 contains 14 residues. CDR3 nucleotide sequence: TGTGCCAGCGAGCGGGAGGGAGCCTACAATGAGCAGTTCTTC. It is translated as CASEREGAYNEQFF.

This chain joins TRBV12-3 or TRBV12-4 and TRBJ2-7; 12 nucleotides match TRBD2. V dropped 6 bases and J dropped 2; count of bases not matched to a gene: 2. The CDR3 runs 14 residues. The CDR3 protein is CASRTSGRTYEQYF. The CDR3 coding sequence is TGTGCCAGCAGGACTAGCGGGAGAACCTACGAGCAGTACTTC.

The gene calls are TRBV28 and TRBJ1-3; 7 bases line up with TRBD1. The CDR3 is 15 residues long. V lost 6 bases and J lost 3; bases outside the gene matches: 8. The V gene's germline CDR1 is MDHEN and CDR2 SYDVKM. The CDR3 nucleotides are TGTGCCAGCAGGAACAGGGGCGAAAATGGAAACACCATATATTTT. Its translation: CASRNRGENGNTIYF. Full variable domain (remainder filled in from reference TRBV28 and TRBJ1-3): DVKVTQSSRYLVKRTGEKVFLECVQDMDHENMFWYRQDPGLGLRLIYFSYDVKMKEKGDIPEGYSVSREKKERFSLILESASTNQTSMYLCASRNRGENGNTIYFGEGSWLTVV.

This clonotype was picked up a small number of times. The chain joins TRBV7-6 to TRBJ2-2; TRBD1 matches at 7 bases. The CDR3 contains 15 residues. The V gene's germline CDR1 is SGHVS and CDR2 FNYEAQ. Trimming at V came to 3 bases and at J to 6 bases, leaving 7 bases not matched to a gene. This CDR3 is CASSLQQGRSGELFF. The CDR3 bases are TGTGCCAGCAGCTTGCAACAGGGGCGGTCCGGGGAGCTGTTTTTT.

There are a few counts of this clonotype. V and J are TRBV20-1 and TRBJ2-1; 7 nucleotides align to TRBD1. Germline V gene data show CDR1 as DFQATT and CDR2 as SNEGSKA (reference sequence). J lost 4 bases, V lost 3 bases, and 6 bases had no gene match. The CDR3 contains 14 residues. CDR3 in DNA: TGCAGTGCTAGGGACAGGATTGGGTACAATGAGCAGTTCTTC. Translation: CSARDRIGYNEQFF.

The CDR3 sequence: CASSLDQVPTEAFF. The CDR3 DNA reads TGTGCCAGCAGCCTGGACCAAGTCCCCACTGAAGCTTTCTTT. The chain has TRBV5-5 and TRBJ1-1; D gene unclear. V was shortened by 4 bases and J by 4 bases, with 14 bases between the two germline ends. The V gene's germline CDR1 is SGHKS and CDR2 YYEKEE (reference sequence). The CDR3 sequence is 14 residues long.

This clonotype was seen more than once but under ten times. This chain connects TRBV28 to TRBJ2-7; 8 nucleotides align to TRBD2. CDR3 length: 15 amino acids. In germline, CDR1 is MDHEN, CDR2 SYDVKM. With 4 bases clipped from V and 2 bases from J, the junction kept 7 bases outside the gene matches. The CDR3 coding sequence is TGTGCCAGCAGTTCCCCTAGCGGGTCGACCTACGAGCAGTACTTC. This codes for CASSSPSGSTYEQYF. The full variable domain, with the rest looked up from reference TRBV28 and TRBJ2-7, is DVKVTQSSRYLVKRTGEKVFLECVQDMDHENMFWYRQDPGLGLRLIYFSYDVKMKEKGDIPEGYSVSREKKERFSLILESASTNQTSMYLCASSSPSGSTYEQYFGPGTRLTVT.

The chain joins TRBV28 to TRBJ2-3; tentatively, D is TRBD2 (5 bases). Germline CDR1 is MDHEN and CDR2 is SYDVKM. CDR3 length: 15 amino acids. Trimming shortened V by 5 bases and J by 4 bases, and 16 bases separated the two germline ends. The CDR3 reads CASSPRSGFADTQYF. The CDR3 coding sequence is TGTGCCAGCAGTCCCCGCTCGGGGTTCGCAGATACGCAGTATTTT.

The CDR3 region is CASTVPGATGELFF. Here the CDR3 DNA reads TGTGCCAGCACAGTACCAGGGGCGACCGGGGAGCTGTTTTTT. The V call is TRBV6-2 or TRBV6-3, the J call TRBJ2-2, with a weak D call TRBD1 (6 bases). Germline CDR1 and CDR2: MNHEY and SVGEGT. V was trimmed by 7 bases and J by 5 bases, leaving 14 bases between them. The CDR3 extends over 14 amino acids.

The chain is built from TRBV11-2 and TRBJ2-4, with D unresolved. V lost 4 bases, J lost 7 bases, and 11 bases lay in between. The length of the CDR3 is 13 residues. Looked up from germline, CDR1 is SGHAT and CDR2 is FQNNGV. The CDR3 DNA reads TGTGCCAGCAGCTCAGCCGGCTGGAACATTCAGTACTTC. This gives the protein CASSSAGWNIQYF.

The table lists this clonotype with many counts. V and J are TRBV6-5 and TRBJ2-7, with 9 positions matching TRBD1. The CDR3 has 15 residues. The trim removed 2 bases at V and 4 bases at J, leaving 6 bases unmatched. Germline CDR1 is MNHEY and CDR2 is SVGAGI. CDR3 DNA sequence: TGTGCCAGCAGTTACGGGACAGGGAATGTGTACGAGCAGTACTTC. This translates into CASSYGTGNVYEQYF.

This clonotype was recorded at least ten times. This chain uses TRBV5-1 with TRBJ1-1, with D tentatively TRBD1 (6 bases). V was pared by 2 bases and J by 4 bases, with 12 bases between. This CDR3 has 14 residues. Germline CDR1 and CDR2: SGHRS and YFSETQ. The CDR3 sequence: CASSLGGMSTEAFF. The CDR3 DNA reads as TGCGCCAGCAGCTTAGGGGGTATGAGCACTGAAGCTTTCTTT.

CDR3 loop: CASSPPGQGRESPLHF. For the CDR3, the DNA is TGTGCCAGCAGCCCTCCGGGACAGGGTAGAGAATCACCCCTCCACTTT. The chain links TRBV7-9 to TRBJ1-6, with 9 positions matching TRBD1. The CDR3 contains 16 residues. Germline V CDR1 and CDR2: SEHNR, FQNEAQ (reference sequence). J was trimmed by 10 bases and V by 5 bases; bases with no gene match: 12.

This clonotype has only a few counts. This chain connects TRBV24-1 to TRBJ2-3, with a tentative D call TRBD2 (7 bases). Germline lookup yields CDR1 KGHDR and CDR2 SFDVKD. CDR3 size: 16 residues. V lost 0 bases, J lost 0 bases, and 9 bases lay in between. CDR3: CATSDLGGASTDTQYF. The CDR3, as DNA: TGTGCCACCAGTGATTTGGGGGGGGCAAGCACAGATACGCAGTATTTT.

The V and J genes are TRBV3-1 and TRBJ2-3; no clear D gene. Deletions cut 3 bases from V and 2 bases from J, with 9 bases between. Germline assignment: CDR1 LGHDT and CDR2 YNNKEL (reference sequence). CDR3 length equals 14 residues. As DNA, the CDR3 is TGTGCCAGCAGCCAGATGACGGACACAGATACGCAGTATTTT. Amino acids: CASSQMTDTDTQYF.